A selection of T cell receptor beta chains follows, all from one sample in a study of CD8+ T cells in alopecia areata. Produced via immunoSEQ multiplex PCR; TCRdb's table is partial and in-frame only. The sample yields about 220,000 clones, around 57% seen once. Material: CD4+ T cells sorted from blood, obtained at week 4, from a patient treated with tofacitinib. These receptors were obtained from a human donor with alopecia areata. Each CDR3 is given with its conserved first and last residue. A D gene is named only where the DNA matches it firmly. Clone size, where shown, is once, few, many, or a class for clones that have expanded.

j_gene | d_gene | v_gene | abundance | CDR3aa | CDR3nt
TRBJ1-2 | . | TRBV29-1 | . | CSVERGVGYTF | TGCAGCGTTGAAAGGGGAGTTGGCTACACCTTC
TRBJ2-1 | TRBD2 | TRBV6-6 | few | CASRKSSGGYNEQFF | TGTGCCAGCAGGAAGAGTAGCGGGGGGTACAATGAGCAGTTCTTC
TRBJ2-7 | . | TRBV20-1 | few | CSARDSYEQYF | TGCAGTGCTAGAGATTCCTACGAGCAGTACTTC
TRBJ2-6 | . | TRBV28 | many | CASSDGLASGANVLTF | TGTGCCAGCAGCGACGGGCTCGCCTCTGGGGCCAACGTCCTGACTTTC
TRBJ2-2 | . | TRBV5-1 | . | CASSFPGLGGTGELFF | TGCGCCAGCAGCTTCCCAGGGCTAGGGGGAACCGGGGAGCTGTTTTTT
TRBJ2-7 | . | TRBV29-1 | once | CSVAGAYEQYF | TGCAGCGTAGCCGGGGCGTACGAGCAGTACTTC
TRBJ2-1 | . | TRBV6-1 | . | CASTSSNSYNEQFF | TGTGCCAGCACCTCTAGTAACTCCTACAATGAGCAGTTCTTC
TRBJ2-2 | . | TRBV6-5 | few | CASTGPGLGELFF | TGTGCCAGCACCGGCCCTGGGCTAGGGGAGCTGTTTTTT
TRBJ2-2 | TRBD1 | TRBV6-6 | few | CASSYGTGETGELFF | TGTGCCAGCAGTTACGGGACAGGGGAGACCGGGGAGCTGTTTTTT
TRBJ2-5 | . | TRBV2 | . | CASSAGWETQYF | TGTGCCAGCAGTGCTGGATGGGAGACCCAGTACTTC
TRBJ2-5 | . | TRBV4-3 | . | CASSQGGGQGETQYF | TGCGCCAGCAGCCAAGGAGGGGGGCAAGGAGAGACCCAGTACTTC
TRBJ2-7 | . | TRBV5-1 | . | CASSNIQGTAYEQYF | TGCGCCAGCAGCAACATACAGGGAACCGCCTACGAGCAGTACTTC
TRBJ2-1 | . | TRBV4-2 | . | CASSERQENEQFF | TGTGCCAGCAGCGAAAGGCAGGAGAATGAGCAGTTCTTC
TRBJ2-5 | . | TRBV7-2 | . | CASSLRSYQETQYF | TGTGCCAGCAGCTTGAGGTCGTACCAAGAGACCCAGTACTTC
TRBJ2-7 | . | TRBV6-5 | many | CASSYSGAQTGEQYF | TGTGCCAGCAGTTACTCTGGAGCTCAAACAGGCGAGCAGTACTTC
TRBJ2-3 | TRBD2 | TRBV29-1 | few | CSVAPSGSTDTQYF | TGCAGCGTTGCGCCTAGCGGAAGCACAGATACGCAGTATTTT
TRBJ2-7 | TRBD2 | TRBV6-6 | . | CASSASGGYEQYF | TGTGCCAGCAGTGCTAGCGGGGGCTACGAGCAGTACTTC
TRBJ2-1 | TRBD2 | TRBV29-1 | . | CSVEGGGPINGQFF | TGCAGCGTTGAGGGCGGGGGGCCAATTAATGGGCAGTTCTTC
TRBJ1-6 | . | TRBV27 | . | CASSLVGSPLHF | TGTGCCAGCAGTTTAGTAGGTTCACCCCTCCACTTT
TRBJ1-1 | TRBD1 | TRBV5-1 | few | CATQRTGTTEAFF | TGCGCCACGCAACGGACAGGGACCACTGAAGCTTTCTTT